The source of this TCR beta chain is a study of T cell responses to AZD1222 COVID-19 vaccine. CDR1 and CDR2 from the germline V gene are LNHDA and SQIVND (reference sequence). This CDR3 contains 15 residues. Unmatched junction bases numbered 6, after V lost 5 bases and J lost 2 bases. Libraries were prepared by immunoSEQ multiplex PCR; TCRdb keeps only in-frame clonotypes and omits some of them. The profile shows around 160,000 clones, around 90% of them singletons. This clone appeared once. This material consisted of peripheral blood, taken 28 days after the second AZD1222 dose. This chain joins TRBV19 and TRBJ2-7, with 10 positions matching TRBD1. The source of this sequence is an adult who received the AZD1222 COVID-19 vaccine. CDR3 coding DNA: TGTGCCAGTAGTGCACCGGGACAGGGGACCTACGAGCAGTACTTC. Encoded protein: CASSAPGQGTYEQYF.